Listed below are T cell receptor beta chains from one sample, sequenced in a study of blood T cells in healthy people across ages. From the 5' RACE reads, TCRdb called clonotypes with MiXCR, one entry per CDR3 protein. The repertoire holds 700,000 or so distinct CDR3 sequences, with roughly 43% as singletons. The sample consisted of blood. All receptors come from an elderly man in good health. The CDR3 runs from the conserved cysteine through the conserved F or W. A D gene is named only where the DNA matches it firmly. Rows give clone size only sometimes, using once, few, many, or a class for an expanded clone.

d_call j_call v_call clone_size cdr3_aa cdr3_nt
TRBD1 TRBJ2-7 TRBV20-1 NA CSAPARLNRGSHEQYF TGCAGTGCTCCCGCGAGGCTTAACAGGGGTTCCCACGAGCAGTACTTC
TRBD2 TRBJ2-5 TRBV6-6 many CASRSGTSGFSETQYF TGTGCCAGCAGATCCGGGACTAGCGGATTCTCGGAGACCCAGTACTTC
NA TRBJ2-2 TRBV6-4 NA CASSQDRSNAGELFF TGTGCCAGCAGCCAGGACCGGTCCAACGCCGGGGAGCTGTTTTTT
NA TRBJ1-5 TRBV6-2/TRBV6-3 few CASSQDNYQPQHF TGTGCCAGCAGCCAGGACAACTATCAGCCCCAGCATTTT
TRBD1 TRBJ2-1 TRBV7-2 few CASSATGTGSAEQFF TGTGCCAGCAGCGCTACCGGGACAGGGTCGGCTGAGCAGTTCTTC
TRBD1 TRBJ2-1 TRBV28 NA CANSLTGGFHNEQFF TGTGCCAACAGTTTGACAGGGGGCTTCCACAATGAGCAGTTCTTC
NA TRBJ2-3 TRBV27 few CASSPPRRVDTQYF TGTGCCAGCAGTCCCCCCCGACGGGTAGATACGCAGTATTTT
NA TRBJ1-4 TRBV29-1 few CSGSTGPGEKLFF TGCAGCGGATCGACGGGCCCAGGTGAAAAACTGTTTTTT
TRBD1 TRBJ1-3 TRBV7-9 NA CAGSPWDRVRLGNTIYF TGTGCCGGCAGCCCCTGGGACAGGGTTCGATTGGGAAACACCATATATTTT
NA TRBJ2-7 TRBV13 NA CASSPRGAAYEQYF TGTGCCAGCAGCCCCCGGGGGGCCGCTTACGAGCAGTACTTC
NA TRBJ1-2 TRBV7-2 many CASSRGGVYGYTF TGTGCCAGCAGCCGAGGGGGGGTCTATGGCTACACCTTC
NA TRBJ2-7 TRBV6-5 NA CASSYEGVYEQYF TGTGCCAGCAGTTACGAAGGGGTCTACGAGCAGTACTTC
NA TRBJ2-1 TRBV15 NA CAIRGGPSHNEQFF TGTGCCATCAGAGGGGGACCCTCCCACAATGAGCAGTTCTTC
NA TRBJ2-2 TRBV7-2 few CASSLVLSTGELFF TGTGCCAGCAGCTTAGTCCTGAGCACCGGGGAGCTGTTTTTT
NA TRBJ1-1 TRBV9 few CASSVEQGNTEAFF TGTGCCAGCAGCGTAGAACAGGGCAACACTGAAGCTTTCTTT
NA TRBJ2-5 TRBV20-1 NA CSARGRVRQETQYF TGCAGTGCTAGAGGCCGGGTGAGGCAAGAGACCCAGTACTTC
TRBD1 TRBJ2-5 TRBV9 NA CASSAGTGQETQYF TGTGCCAGCAGCGCGGGGACAGGCCAAGAGACCCAGTACTTC
NA TRBJ2-3 TRBV7-6 few CASSLLVAATDTQYF TGTGCCAGCAGCTTACTTGTAGCGGCCACAGATACGCAGTATTTT
TRBD2 TRBJ2-3 TRBV14 few CASSQDPSGDTQYF TGTGCCAGCAGCCAAGATCCTAGCGGAGATACGCAGTATTTT
NA TRBJ1-5 TRBV11-2 NA CASSLTQGPNQPQHF TGTGCCAGCAGCCTCACCCAAGGCCCGAATCAGCCCCAGCATTTT
TRBD2 TRBJ2-7 TRBV5-1 NA CASSLDRGGGTYEQYF TGCGCCAGCAGCTTGGACCGCGGGGGGGGAACCTACGAGCAGTACTTC
TRBD1 TRBJ1-2 TRBV20-1 NA CSARVPGQVYGGYTF TGCAGTGCTAGGGTACCGGGACAGGTATATGGAGGCTACACCTTC
NA TRBJ2-7 TRBV29-1 NA CSASIPAVLYEQYF TGCAGCGCTTCCATACCTGCCGTCCTCTACGAGCAGTACTTC
TRBD2 TRBJ2-7 TRBV29-1 many CSVRSGGEQYF TGCAGCGTTAGGTCGGGAGGCGAGCAGTACTTC
NA TRBJ2-3 TRBV7-6 NA CASSLKGPTDTQYF TGTGCCAGCAGCTTAAAGGGGCCCACAGATACGCAGTATTTT
NA TRBJ2-1 TRBV20-1 NA CSARPHDEQFF TGCAGTGCTAGGCCCCACGATGAGCAGTTCTTC
NA TRBJ1-1 TRBV28 NA CASSRLMNTEAFF TGTGCCAGCAGCCGACTGATGAACACTGAAGCTTTCTTT
TRBD1 TRBJ2-2 TRBV7-2 few CASSWDRSGELFF TGTGCCAGCAGCTGGGACAGATCCGGGGAGCTGTTTTTT
NA TRBJ2-1 TRBV11-2 few CASSREAIGYNEQFF TGTGCCAGCAGCCGCGAGGCTATTGGGTACAATGAGCAGTTCTTC
TRBD2 TRBJ2-7 TRBV20-1 NA CSARDSLAGWYLGEQYF TGCAGTGCTAGAGATTCGCTAGCGGGTTGGTACCTCGGCGAGCAGTACTTC
TRBD2 TRBJ2-5 TRBV20-1 NA CSASRPGLAEETQYF TGCAGTGCTTCACGACCGGGACTAGCGGAAGAGACCCAGTACTTC
NA TRBJ1-1 TRBV7-9 NA CASSRRQVNTEAFF TGTGCCAGCAGCCGACGACAGGTCAACACTGAAGCTTTCTTT
NA TRBJ2-7 TRBV6-2/TRBV6-3 many CASSYGRGEQYF TGTGCCAGCAGTTACGGCAGGGGCGAGCAGTACTTC
NA TRBJ2-1 TRBV10-1 NA CASSESRAGMYNEQFF TGCGCCAGCAGTGAAAGTAGGGCAGGGATGTACAATGAGCAGTTCTTC
TRBD1 TRBJ2-2 TRBV7-2 NA CASSSLLGQAGELFF TGTGCCAGCAGCTCCCTACTCGGACAGGCCGGGGAGCTGTTTTTT
TRBD2 TRBJ2-3 TRBV5-5 few CASSLEPSGGTSTDTQYF TGTGCCAGCAGCTTGGAGCCTAGCGGGGGGACGAGCACAGATACGCAGTATTTT
TRBD2 TRBJ2-7 TRBV6-5 few CASSNHGLAGGSRYF TGTGCCAGCAGCAACCACGGACTAGCGGGAGGTAGCCGGTACTTC
NA TRBJ2-7 TRBV9 few CASSVLAEMDEQYF TGTGCCAGCAGCGTACTAGCAGAGATGGACGAGCAGTACTTC
TRBD1 TRBJ2-5 TRBV9 NA CASSVGTGFQETQYF TGTGCCAGCAGCGTGGGGACAGGGTTCCAAGAGACCCAGTACTTC
TRBD2 TRBJ2-1 TRBV5-1 few CASSLAGGAGGSYNEQFF TGCGCCAGCAGCTTGGCTGGGGGAGCGGGAGGGTCCTACAATGAGCAGTTCTTC
NA TRBJ1-1 TRBV11-2 few CASSLVAFGRGGDTEAFF TGTGCCAGCAGCTTAGTCGCTTTTGGCAGGGGAGGCGACACTGAAGCTTTCTTT
TRBD2 TRBJ2-5 TRBV28 NA CASSPQRREGYF TGTGCCAGCAGTCCTCAGCGGAGGGAGGGGTACTTC
TRBD1 TRBJ1-2 TRBV6-5 NA CASRKTGGRSGYTF TGTGCCAGCAGGAAGACAGGGGGCCGAAGTGGCTACACCTTC
TRBD1 TRBJ2-7 TRBV29-1 many CSVGETGAYEQYF TGCAGCGTTGGTGAGACAGGGGCCTACGAGCAGTACTTC
NA TRBJ2-1 TRBV4-3 few CASSRRGRGNEQFF TGCGCCAGCAGCCGGCGGGGGCGGGGCAATGAGCAGTTCTTC
TRBD1 TRBJ1-5 TRBV29-1 NA CSVRQGDHPQHF TGCAGCGTTAGACAGGGAGATCACCCCCAGCATTTT
TRBD2 TRBJ2-2 TRBV7-2 NA CASSPLLAGNTGELFF TGTGCCAGCAGCCCCCTACTAGCGGGAAACACCGGGGAGCTGTTTTTT